The entry that follows covers one TCR beta chain sequence. This clone's antigen is unknown. Per-base quality was not reported, and no clone a single base away is much larger than it. Receptor libraries were prepared by the immunoSEQ multiplex PCR assay. For the multiplex PCR, a mixture combining 60 forward primers for TCR Vbeta segments and 13 reverse primers for TCR Jbeta segments was used. Amplification of the CDR3 region of rearranged TCR beta genes was performed with a multiplex PCR assay on genomic DNA. The amplified TCR beta libraries were sequenced on the Illumina HiSeq System as 87-base-pair reads. Concerning the study's data processing: Across the roughly 600 repertoires, a later analysis counted 60 million to 90 million unique TCR beta chains, 9.5 million to 12 million of which were shared by at least two donors. To remove PCR and sequencing errors, raw reads were error-corrected and collapsed into unique sequences using a nearest-neighbor algorithm that merged closely related sequences. CDR3 sequences were aligned to IMGT reference sequences to assign V, D and J gene segments. For a sequence to be retained, a match of at least six nucleotides was required to both a V gene segment and a J gene segment. A rearrangement was called productive if the CDR3 had no stop codons and remained in frame with V and J, and every other rearrangement was called non-productive. Following IMGT convention, CDR3 was defined as the stretch from the second conserved V-encoded cysteine to the conserved J-encoded phenylalanine. The earlier analysis of about 640 of the donors excluded any sequence lacking an unambiguous match to a single V gene segment. An earlier analysis of about 600 of the donors called V segments functional above 56.7% productive rearrangements and segregating when the between-donor standard deviation exceeded 5%. To diagnose cytomegalovirus status from the catalog of TCR beta chain sequences, a statistical classification framework was built. In a later analysis, TCR nucleotide sequences were compared against IMGT/GENE-DB human TR gene sequences so that V and J genes could be assigned. The TCRdist pipeline was used in a later analysis to assign CDR3 sequences and most-parsimonious VDJ recombination scenarios. A later analysis defined each TCR beta chain by its CDR3 amino acid sequence plus V-gene family, and excluded reads lacking a unique V-gene family. In a later analysis, several hundred highly shared, low-generation-probability nucleotide sequences were removed to address suspected cross-contamination and a sequencing artifact. A later analysis calculated a clonal expansion index for each public chain from normalized within-repertoire ranks of inferred template counts. In a later analysis, generation probabilities were computed using a VDJ recombination model fitted to out-of-frame rearrangements, and the results were checked against IGoR. In a later analysis, hypergeometric tests were used to score TCR-TCR, TCR-HLA and TCR-CMV co-occurrence, with a repertoire-size bias correction applied to TCR pairs. To estimate false discovery rates, a later analysis permuted the HLA or CMV assignments 20 times. In a later analysis, co-occurring TCRs were grouped using DBSCAN, and TCRdist sequence similarity was added for clustering within HLA-allele-positive subsets. For co-occurrence clustering, repertoires with fewer than 30,000 or more than 120,000 public chains were excluded, along with 5 or 6 repertoires with anomalous nucleotide sharing. The source is immuneACCESS, and TCRdb retained only in-frame sequences with V and J called. Part of the clones is not carried over; for the studies checked, unresolved V genes explain less than half of this, and the remainder is unexplained. D and trimming were read from the DNA, whereas the V and J calls and clone size are those reported in that table. The sample table records some 120,000 clones; about 63% of these occur just once. Roughly 1.5% of the sample is held by the ten biggest clonotypes.

The sample originates from a study of cytomegalovirus exposure and HLA in healthy donors (dated by TCRdb to 2016 to 2017). General notes on the study: An earlier analysis of roughly 500 of the donors reported about 290 Gb of sequence data and about 100 million unique TCR beta sequences from some 180 million T cells. Around 320 gigabases of sequencing data and 80 million or so unique TCR sequences were included in an early release covering about 620 HLA-typed donors. The genetic ancestry cluster associated with self-reported Caucasian donors included about four fifths of the roughly 390 genotyped donors. The study was designed to test whether signatures of past pathogen exposure could be identified by cataloging public T cell receptors. The study profiled the T cell repertoires of under 850 subjects by immunosequencing and related them to cytomegalovirus serostatus. In addition to the first cohort of several hundred subjects, a separate validation cohort of some 120 different subjects was used. High-throughput TCR immunosequencing, statistical association of individual TCRs with disease status, and machine learning were combined to predict cytomegalovirus infection status. In a later analysis, previously published TCR beta repertoires from roughly 710 donors were re-analyzed and high-resolution HLA genotyping was added so that TCR occurrence patterns could be studied. Rather than drawing on any new phenotypic data, the later analysis identified candidate immune exposures from TCR beta sequences and the way those sequences occurred across donors. In an earlier analysis of around 540 of the donors, high-throughput TCR beta sequencing was used to judge whether each TCR beta V gene segment behaved as functional or pseudogenic. Alongside the repertoire data, information on donor age, sex, ethnicity and CMV serostatus was compiled. A later genetic analysis took genome-wide SNP genotypes for about 55% of the roughly 700 donors and used that subset as a discovery cohort. All discovery cohort repertoires had been generated using a single sequencing platform. Both class I and class II loci were covered by HLA typing, at four-digit resolution. The number of typed donors differed by locus: roughly 629-640 for A, B, C, DRB1 and DQB1; approximately 520 for DQA1; approximately 600 for DPA1; and some 470 for DPB1. Roughly five DR-DQ haplotypes were treated as single units for association and clustering because of strong linkage in the cohort. Across about 380 genotyped donors of the cohort, an average of approximately 240,000 unique TCR beta nucleotide sequences per donor were sequenced, and approximately 17% of those sequences were non-productive.

In total, approximately 690 healthy bone marrow donors made up the cohort. At the time of sampling, every cohort member was nominally healthy, though immune exposures that went unrecorded were likely present. The donor was CMV seropositive and was included in the group of approximately 310 seropositive cohort members. Each donor provided a peripheral blood sample, and peripheral blood mononuclear cells were used for TCR beta sequencing. The Qiagen DNeasy Blood Extraction Kit was used to extract genomic DNA from the blood cell samples. Here is what the overall study found, with its caveats: Immune exposure information for the cohort was limited to CMV serostatus. Specific HLA alleles were associated with roughly 16,000 TCR beta sequences at a false discovery rate of 0.05 in a later analysis. Linkage disequilibrium might explain the correlated functional status among segregating V segments, but an unknown experimental factor could not be ruled out. A later analysis reported that several top co-occurrence clusters appeared linked to parvovirus B19, influenza, CMV and Epstein-Barr virus. Because HLA typing was missing for some donors at each locus, association tests included only the typed subset. A later analysis found that most CMV-associated TCR beta chains appeared HLA-restricted, with HLA associations seemingly driven largely by CMV exposure. The classifier was reported to diagnose cytomegalovirus status with high specificity and sensitivity in both the original cohort and the validation cohort. The cohort was sequenced for TCR beta chains only, and without alpha or paired-chain data the features that could be detected were limited. The authors suggested that the approach could potentially be generalized to other disease states and immunological phenotypes. In an earlier analysis of some 550 of the donors, most TCR beta V segments were observed in productive rearrangements about 90% or about 30% of the time, broadly matching IMGT annotations. A later analysis found that TCR association rates varied across HLA loci, with DRB1 alleles showing the most associated TCRs and HLA-C alleles the fewest. The sequencing pipeline was judged likely to have produced a cluster of highly shared sequence variants as a technical artifact. A further reported finding was that TCR beta sequences accurately predicted the HLA-A and HLA-B alleles for most subjects in the first cohort. A later genetic analysis reported fewer N-insertions in productive TCRs among donors in an Asian-associated ancestry cluster than the 666-donor mean. Across donors, most TCR sequences were observed very rarely, whereas some public TCRs were present in many individuals. A total of fewer than 200 TCR beta chains were listed by the study as associated with cytomegalovirus. A few of the identified cytomegalovirus-associated TCR beta chains were confirmed in vitro to be specific for cytomegalovirus antigens. Because counts were too low, about 15 rarely observed V segments, including chromosome 9 orphons, were left out of the earlier analysis of 587 of the donors. In a later analysis, HLA-associated TCR beta chains were found to be more clonally expanded and to have lower generation probabilities than equally common non-associated chains. Presence/absence analyses assumed roughly uniform sequencing depth across donors, an assumption that may not hold. A later genetic analysis associated a missense DCLRE1C variant with V-gene and J-gene trimming of TCR beta chains, and an independent cohort replicated the association. When HLA alleles, especially DR and DQ, strongly co-occurred, attributing TCR associations to individual alleles was difficult.

The origin of this receptor is a man between 25 and 39 years old in good health and CMV-seropositive. What was sequenced was PBMCs.

The DNA sequence is given as TGTGCCAGCAGCTTGTCTCCTTCGGGGAAGACCCAGTACTTC. The translation is CASSLSPSGKTQYF. This chain is built from TRBV11-2 and TRBJ2-5; TRBD2 is perhaps the D gene, given 5 matching bases. The CDR3 spans 14 residues, from the cysteine through the phenylalanine. The retained sequence is limited to the CDR3, 42 bases, with the frame set at the first base. V was cut back by 3 bases and J by 6 bases, leaving a gap of 14 bases between them. As encoded in the germline V gene, CDR1 is SGHAT while CDR2 is FQNNGV.